The 6 T cell receptor beta chains below come from one sample, sequenced in a study of blood T cell repertoires in COVID-19. TCRdb's copy holds only in-frame clones and misses some; the assay was immunoSEQ multiplex PCR. The top ten hold approximately 1.1% of the sample, which has approximately 170,000 clones, roughly 88% seen once. The sequencing sample was made of peripheral blood. The receptors derive from a man in his 60s who had recovered from COVID-19.

The rearrangement joins TRBV2 to TRBJ1-5; 7 bases line up with TRBD1. CDR3 length: 14 residues. Germline trimming cut 7 bases from V and 0 bases from J; bases unmatched to any gene: 3. Germline loops: CDR1 SNHLY, CDR2 FYNNEI. CDR3 nucleotide sequence: TGTGCCAGCACCCCAGGGGGTAGCAATCAGCCCCAGCATTTT. The encoded protein is CASTPGGSNQPQHF.

This chain connects TRBV18 to TRBJ2-2; D not resolved. The CDR3 contains 13 residues. V shed 3 bases and J shed 3 bases, with 5 bases lying between them. CDR1 and CDR2 from the germline V gene are KGHSH and LQKENI. The CDR3 sequence is CASSPTDTGELFF. The CDR3, as DNA: TGTGCCAGCTCACCGACTGACACCGGGGAGCTGTTTTTT. Full variable domain (outside the CDR3, taken from reference TRBV18 and TRBJ2-2): NAGVMQNPRHLVRRRGQEARLRCSPMKGHSHVYWYRQLPEEGLKFMVYLQKENIIDESGMPKERFSAEFPKEGPSILRIQQVVRGDSAAYFCASSPTDTGELFFGEGSRLTVL.

This chain joins TRBV9 and TRBJ2-1, with 9 positions matching TRBD2. V was pared by 4 bases and J by 5 bases, with 1 base of the junction left unmatched. Germline CDR1 is SGDLS and CDR2 is YYNGEE. The CDR3 is 13 amino acids. CDR3 protein: CASSQRGDNEQFF. CDR3 DNA sequence: TGTGCCAGCAGCCAGCGGGGGGACAATGAGCAGTTCTTC.

This chain uses TRBV7-2 with TRBJ2-3; D unclear. The V gene's germline CDR1 is SGHTA and CDR2 FQGNSA. Trimming removed 7 bases at V and 2 bases at J, with 7 bases between. The CDR3 spans 12 residues. The CDR3 region is CASTTFTDTQYF. The CDR3 DNA reads TGTGCCAGCACCACTTTCACAGATACGCAGTATTTT.

This chain uses TRBV25-1 with TRBJ1-6; 7 positions agree with TRBD1. The CDR3 length is 16 residues. After removal of 6 bases from V and 5 bases from J, the junction contained 10 bases not matched to a gene. CDR1 MGHDK and CDR2 SYGVNS come from the germline V gene. For the CDR3, the DNA is TGTGCCAGCAGAAAACAGGGGCTTGAAAATAATTCACCCCTCCACTTT. Protein product: CASRKQGLENNSPLHF.

V usage is TRBV4-2 and J usage is TRBJ2-3, with 10 nucleotides matching TRBD1. The CDR3 consists of 17 residues. Losses at the gene ends were 0 bases for V and 0 bases for J; bases not matched to a gene: 3. Germline V CDR1 and CDR2: LGHNA, YNFKEQ. CDR3 coding DNA: TGTGCCAGCAGCCAAGATCGGACAGGGGGAAGCACAGATACGCAGTATTTT. This translates into CASSQDRTGGSTDTQYF.